This is a list of T cell receptor beta chains from one sample in a study of T cells expressing NK-cell markers. Following a re-call of the 5' RACE reads, TCRdb has one entry per CDR3 protein and lacks DNA. The sample features fewer than 40,000 distinct CDR3 sequences, with less than 65% in its top ten. The material sequenced was blood T cells: a sorted CD56 or NKG2C T cell subset, CD4+ or CD8+ T cells, or bulk PBMC T cells (not recorded which). The receptors were sampled from a woman aged 18 to 75 in good health. Each CDR3 is given with its conserved first and last residue.

V gene: TRBV29-1; CDR3 length: 12; J gene: TRBJ2-7; CDR3 protein: CSVVDRMDEQYF
V gene: TRBV27; CDR3 length: 15; J gene: TRBJ2-7; CDR3 protein: CASKLSAGGPVEQYF
V gene: TRBV10-3; CDR3 length: 15; J gene: TRBJ2-5; CDR3 protein: CAISEEWSDQETQYF
V gene: TRBV2; CDR3 length: 13; J gene: TRBJ2-3; CDR3 protein: CASSEYSGVTQYF
V gene: TRBV27; CDR3 length: 12; J gene: TRBJ1-6; CDR3 protein: CASSLGVSPLHF
V gene: TRBV4-1; CDR3 length: 14; J gene: TRBJ2-1; CDR3 protein: CASSLAGAYNEQFF
V gene: TRBV6-1; CDR3 length: 15; J gene: TRBJ1-4; CDR3 protein: CASRKQQGLGEKLFF
V gene: TRBV29-1; CDR3 length: 15; J gene: TRBJ2-2; CDR3 protein: CSVRTGRGNTGELFF
V gene: TRBV5-6; CDR3 length: 14; J gene: TRBJ2-7; CDR3 protein: CASSWAASTYEQYF
V gene: TRBV6-1; CDR3 length: 14; J gene: TRBJ1-1; CDR3 protein: CAISQGASNTEAFF
V gene: TRBV20-1; CDR3 length: 12; J gene: TRBJ1-1; CDR3 protein: CSARRRNTEAFF
V gene: TRBV28; CDR3 length: 15; J gene: TRBJ2-2; CDR3 protein: CASTDGSPNTGELFF
V gene: TRBV6-1; CDR3 length: 15; J gene: TRBJ1-1; CDR3 protein: CASSATVPANTEAFF
V gene: TRBV5-1; CDR3 length: 16; J gene: TRBJ1-1; CDR3 protein: CASSLAWDRVSTEAFF
V gene: TRBV12-3/TRBV12-4; CDR3 length: 16; J gene: TRBJ1-5; CDR3 protein: CASSPRAPRRDQPQHF
V gene: TRBV14; CDR3 length: 16; J gene: TRBJ2-2; CDR3 protein: CASSPPLDRETGELFF
V gene: TRBV4-1; CDR3 length: 16; J gene: TRBJ2-7; CDR3 protein: CASSQDREGTGYEQYF
V gene: TRBV7-9; CDR3 length: 11; J gene: TRBJ1-2; CDR3 protein: CASSFGQIYTF
V gene: TRBV28; CDR3 length: 15; J gene: TRBJ2-3; CDR3 protein: CASSRTSGKVDTQYF
V gene: TRBV15; CDR3 length: 14; J gene: TRBJ1-1; CDR3 protein: CATSSSRRGTEAFF
V gene: TRBV6-1; CDR3 length: 15; J gene: TRBJ2-5; CDR3 protein: CASSEGVAEAETQYF
V gene: TRBV6-2/TRBV6-3; CDR3 length: 18; J gene: TRBJ2-3; CDR3 protein: CASSYQLVRAGLTDTQYF
V gene: TRBV27; CDR3 length: 16; J gene: TRBJ2-7; CDR3 protein: CASSLTPEGLSYEQYF
V gene: TRBV29-1; CDR3 length: 13; J gene: TRBJ2-1; CDR3 protein: CSVKTGDYNEQFF
V gene: TRBV14; CDR3 length: 15; J gene: TRBJ1-3; CDR3 protein: CASSQADLSGNTIYF
V gene: TRBV27; CDR3 length: 12; J gene: TRBJ2-1; CDR3 protein: CASSFPGNEQFF
V gene: TRBV16; CDR3 length: 16; J gene: TRBJ1-6; CDR3 protein: CASSQSWGGSNSPLHF
V gene: TRBV15; CDR3 length: 13; J gene: TRBJ1-2; CDR3 protein: CATSRVQGGGYTF
V gene: TRBV7-9; CDR3 length: 13; J gene: TRBJ2-7; CDR3 protein: CASSLTGENEQYF
V gene: TRBV7-9; CDR3 length: 13; J gene: TRBJ1-5; CDR3 protein: CASRQGPNQPQHF
V gene: TRBV5-5; CDR3 length: 15; J gene: TRBJ2-1; CDR3 protein: CASSRPGQGYNEQFF
V gene: TRBV5-1; CDR3 length: 13; J gene: TRBJ1-1; CDR3 protein: CASSLASQGEAFF
V gene: TRBV2; CDR3 length: 14; J gene: TRBJ2-3; CDR3 protein: CASLSTGVTDTQYF
V gene: TRBV4-2; CDR3 length: 16; J gene: TRBJ2-5; CDR3 protein: CASSRGASGIQETQYF
V gene: TRBV9; CDR3 length: 15; J gene: TRBJ2-3; CDR3 protein: CASSVAGNDGGTQYF
V gene: TRBV28; CDR3 length: 14; J gene: TRBJ2-1; CDR3 protein: CASSTGLAGVEQFF
V gene: TRBV27; CDR3 length: 13; J gene: TRBJ1-2; CDR3 protein: CASSLSQGSGYTF
V gene: TRBV27; CDR3 length: 14; J gene: TRBJ2-1; CDR3 protein: CASRPSGSGNEQFF
V gene: TRBV7-2; CDR3 length: 13; J gene: TRBJ1-5; CDR3 protein: CASSTRLNQPQHF
V gene: TRBV4-1; CDR3 length: 17; J gene: TRBJ2-1; CDR3 protein: CASSLASGTSSYNEQFF
V gene: TRBV27; CDR3 length: 13; J gene: TRBJ2-3; CDR3 protein: CASSLNREDTQYF
V gene: TRBV20-1; CDR3 length: 15; J gene: TRBJ1-2; CDR3 protein: CSARDTFGKNLGYTF
V gene: TRBV19; CDR3 length: 15; J gene: TRBJ2-7; CDR3 protein: CASSIGLANRDEQYF
V gene: TRBV2; CDR3 length: 14; J gene: TRBJ2-7; CDR3 protein: CASLARDILYEQYF
V gene: TRBV7-8; CDR3 length: 14; J gene: TRBJ2-1; CDR3 protein: CASSLVLSSDEQFF
V gene: TRBV4-1; CDR3 length: 14; J gene: TRBJ1-2; CDR3 protein: CASSHLQGSYGYTF